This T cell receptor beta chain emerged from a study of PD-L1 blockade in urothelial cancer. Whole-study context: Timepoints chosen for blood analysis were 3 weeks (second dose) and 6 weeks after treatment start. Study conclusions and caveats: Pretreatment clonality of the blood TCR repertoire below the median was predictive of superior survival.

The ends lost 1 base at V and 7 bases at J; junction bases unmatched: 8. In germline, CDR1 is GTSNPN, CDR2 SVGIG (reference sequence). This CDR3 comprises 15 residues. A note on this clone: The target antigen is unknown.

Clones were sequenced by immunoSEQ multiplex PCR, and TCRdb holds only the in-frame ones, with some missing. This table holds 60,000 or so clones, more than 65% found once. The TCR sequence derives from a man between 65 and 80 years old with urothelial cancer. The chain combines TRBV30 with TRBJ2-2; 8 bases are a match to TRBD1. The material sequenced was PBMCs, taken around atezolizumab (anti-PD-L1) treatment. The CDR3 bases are TGTGCCTGGAGTGCTCTCCAGGGGGCAGTCGGGGAGCTGTTTTTT. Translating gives CAWSALQGAVGELFF. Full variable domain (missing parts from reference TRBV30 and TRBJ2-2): SQTIHQWPATLVQPVGSPLSLECTVEGTSNPNLYWYRQAAGRGLQLLFYSVGIGQISSEVPQNLSASRPQDRQFILSSKKLLLSDSGFYLCAWSALQGAVGELFFGEGSRLTVL.